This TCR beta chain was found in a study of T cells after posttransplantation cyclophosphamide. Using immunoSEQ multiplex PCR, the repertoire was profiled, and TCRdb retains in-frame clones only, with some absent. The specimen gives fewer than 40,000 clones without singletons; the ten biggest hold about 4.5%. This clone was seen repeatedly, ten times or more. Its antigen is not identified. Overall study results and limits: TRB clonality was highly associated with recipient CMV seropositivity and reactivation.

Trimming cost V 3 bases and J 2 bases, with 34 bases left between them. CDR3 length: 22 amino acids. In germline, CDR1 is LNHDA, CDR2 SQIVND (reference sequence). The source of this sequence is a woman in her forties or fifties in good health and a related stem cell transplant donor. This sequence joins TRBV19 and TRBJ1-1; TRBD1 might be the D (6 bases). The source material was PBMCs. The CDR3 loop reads CASSIGTRGRQRPQRRNTEAFF. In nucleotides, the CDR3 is TGTGCCAGTAGTATCGGGACAAGGGGTCGCCAGCGCCCACAGAGGAGAAACACTGAAGCTTTCTTT.